The 25 T cell receptor beta chains listed next were all sequenced from one sample in a study of blood T cells in healthy people across ages (dated by TCRdb to about 2015). Library prep was done by 5' RACE. The reads were generated on an Illumina HiSeq 2500. The second PCR ran for roughly 7 to 12 cycles and used a J-beta primer mix along with a sample-barcoded 5' primer. TCRdb itself trimmed the public reads at Q25 with fastp, ran MiXCR and retained productive beta chains. All rows with the same CDR3 protein become a single entry with the most common DNA and genes. Across this sample there are 500,000 to 650,000 distinct CDR3 sequences, with roughly a quarter seen only once. The top ten clones comprise approximately 3.6% of the sample. The data also belong to a second study, concerning T cells of mothers and their children.

Sequencing was performed on blood. All receptors derive from a boy aged 2 to 10 in good health.

Only a few counts were recorded for this clonotype. The gene calls are TRBV7-9 and TRBJ2-1; D is perhaps TRBD2 (6 bases). CDR1 and CDR2 (germline): SEHNR, FQNEAQ (reference sequence). V shed 3 bases and J shed 0 bases, with 9 bases lying between them. The CDR3 sequence is 15 residues long. The CDR3 nucleotides read TGTGCCAGCAGCTTTAGCGGTCGCTCCTACAATGAGCAGTTCTTC. As protein: CASSFSGRSYNEQFF. The variable domain in full, completed from reference TRBV7-9 and TRBJ2-1, reads DTGVSQNPRHKITKRGQNVTFRCDPISEHNRLYWYRQTLGQGPEFLTYFQNEAQLEKSRLLSDRFSAERPKGSFSTLEIQRTEQGDSAMYLCASSFSGRSYNEQFFGPGTRLTVL.

This rearrangement joins TRBV5-1 to TRBJ1-6; a weak D match, TRBD1 (5 bases). The CDR3 totals 13 residues. The V gene lost 5 bases and the J gene lost 7 bases, with 10 bases spanning the gap. Germline values: CDR1 SGHRS, CDR2 YFSETQ. CDR3 sequence: CASRVGANSPLHF. CDR3 nucleotide sequence: TGCGCCAGCAGAGTCGGGGCGAATTCACCCCTCCACTTT.

This clonotype showed up just a few times. V is TRBV5-5 and J is TRBJ2-7; no clear D. The CDR3 covers 13 residues. CDR1 SGHKS and CDR2 YYEKEE come from the germline V gene (reference sequence). Trimming took 6 bases from V and 5 from J, leaving 15 bases between them. In DNA form, the CDR3 reads TGTGCCAGCACCTACGAGCTGGCCGACGAGCAGTACTTC. It yields the protein CASTYELADEQYF. Supplemented by reference TRBV5-5 and TRBJ2-7, the full variable domain reads DAGVTQSPTHLIKTRGQQVTLRCSPISGHKSVSWYQQVLGQGPQFIFQYYEKEERGRGNFPDRFSARQFPNYSSELNVNALLLGDSALYLCASTYELADEQYFGPGTRLTVT.

CDR3 bases: TGCAGTGCTTACGGGACACACAACAGCAATCAGCCCCAGCATTTT. This gives the protein CSAYGTHNSNQPQHF. The chain has TRBV20-1 and TRBJ1-5, with D tentatively TRBD1 (6 bases). V was trimmed by 5 bases and J by 1 base, leaving 15 bases between them. Germline values: CDR1 DFQATT, CDR2 SNEGSKA (reference sequence). The CDR3 spans 15 residues.

The chain is built from TRBV6-5 and TRBJ2-1; TRBD1 is a possible D gene (6 bases). With 6 bases removed from V and 6 bases from J, the gap between germline ends came to 12 bases. The CDR3 contains 13 residues. Per germline, CDR1 MNHEY and CDR2 SVGAGI. DNA of the CDR3: TGTGCCAGCAGACAGGGAGTGGTCAATGAGCAGTTCTTC. This sequence encodes CASRQGVVNEQFF.

The chain carries TRBV6-2 or TRBV6-3 and TRBJ2-5; D not certain. The CDR3 spans 14 residues. The V end was cut by 0 bases, the J end by 11 bases, with 16 bases between. Germline CDR1 reads MNHEY; CDR2 reads SVGEGT. CDR3 nucleotide sequence: TGTGCCAGCAGTTACTCGGGCCCGAGAATGGAGCAGTACTTC. Translation gives CASSYSGPRMEQYF.

This clonotype was counted a few times. This chain uses TRBV29-1 with TRBJ2-1; 10 positions agree with TRBD2. The CDR3 contains 14 residues. From germline, CDR1 is SQVTM and CDR2 ANQGSEA. Trimming removed 5 bases from V and 6 bases from J; junction bases left unmatched: 7. In nucleotides, the CDR3 is TGCAGCGTTAGCGGGAGGGCCAGTGGCAATGAGCAGTTCTTC. Its protein is CSVSGRASGNEQFF.

This chain joins TRBV11-2 and TRBJ1-3; D gene ambiguous. CDR3 length: 16 amino acids. Per the germline V gene, CDR1 is SGHAT and CDR2 is FQNNGV. V lost 1 base, J lost 0 bases, and 10 bases lay in between. The CDR3 loop reads CASSLVGQISGNTIYF. The CDR3 DNA reads as TGTGCCAGCAGCTTAGTAGGCCAGATCTCTGGAAACACCATATATTTT.

V gene TRBV30 combines with J gene TRBJ1-2; D uncertain. Germline CDR1 and CDR2: GTSNPN and SVGIG (reference sequence). Trimming removed 1 base at V and 9 bases at J, with 9 bases between. The CDR3 length is 11 residues. The CDR3, as DNA: TGTGCCTGGAGTGCCGTGAAAAGCTACACCTTC. Translating gives CAWSAVKSYTF. Complete variable domain (other parts from reference TRBV30 and TRBJ1-2): SQTIHQWPATLVQPVGSPLSLECTVEGTSNPNLYWYRQAAGRGLQLLFYSVGIGQISSEVPQNLSASRPQDRQFILSSKKLLLSDSGFYLCAWSAVKSYTFGSGTRLTVV.

CDR3 coding DNA: TGTGCCAGCAGCTTCCCCAGCGCGGGAGAGACCCAGTACTTC. This sequence encodes CASSFPSAGETQYF. The chain joins TRBV7-2 to TRBJ2-5, with D possibly TRBD2 on 5 matching bases. Germline V gene lookup returns CDR1 SGHTA and CDR2 FQGNSA. V lost 3 bases and J 4 bases, leaving 12 bases between the germline ends. The CDR3 loop spans 14 amino acids.

This chain uses TRBV5-1 with TRBJ2-2; D ambiguous. V was shortened by 4 bases and J by 4 bases, with 11 bases between the two germline ends. CDR1 and CDR2 (germline): SGHRS, YFSETQ. The length of the CDR3 is 14 residues. The CDR3 DNA follows: TGCGCCAGCAGCCTGGACCACAGCACCGGGGAGCTGTTTTTT. Translating gives CASSLDHSTGELFF.

This clonotype came up a few times. The rearrangement joins TRBV20-1 to TRBJ2-2; 11 bases are shared with TRBD2. The ends lost 5 bases at V and 0 bases at J; junction bases unmatched: 8. Germline CDR1 is DFQATT and CDR2 is SNEGSKA (reference sequence). There are 17 residues in the CDR3. CDR3 loop: CSAAALAGGSNTGELFF. CDR3 bases: TGCAGTGCTGCAGCTCTAGCGGGGGGTTCGAACACCGGGGAGCTGTTTTTT.

V is TRBV30 and J is TRBJ1-2; D gene ambiguous. Germline lookup yields CDR1 GTSNPN and CDR2 SVGIG (reference sequence). CDR3 length: 11 residues. V was cut by 4 bases and J by 4 bases, with 7 bases left in between. CDR3 region: CAWTEVYGYTF. In DNA, the CDR3 is TGTGCCTGGACGGAGGTCTATGGCTACACCTTC.

The rearrangement uses TRBV6-2 or TRBV6-3 and TRBJ2-5; 7 bases are shared with TRBD1. The DNA matches TRBJ2-7 better at its end, which makes the J call doubtful. The CDR3 spans 14 residues. The germline V gene has CDR1 MNHEY and CDR2 SVGEGT. CDR3 sequence (DNA): TGTGCCAGCAGCCGAGGACAGGTTTTTAGCGAGCAGTACTTC. Translation gives CASSRGQVFSEQYF.

This rearrangement joins TRBV6-5 to TRBJ1-1, with 7 bases lining up with TRBD1. Germline CDR1 MNHEY, CDR2 SVGAGI. V gave up 8 bases and J gave up 2 bases; unmatched junction bases: 5. CDR3 size: 13 residues. The CDR3 DNA reads TGTGCCAGCCACAGGGGAGTAAACACTGAAGCTTTCTTT. It is translated as CASHRGVNTEAFF.

The chain couples TRBV7-9 to TRBJ1-1; D perhaps matches TRBD1 (5 bases). The CDR3 is made up of 13 amino acids. Germline CDR1 is SEHNR and CDR2 is FQNEAQ (reference sequence). The ends were cut back, 6 bases at V and 7 bases at J, with 15 bases in the middle. The CDR3 reads CASSRGTAIEAFF. The CDR3 bases are TGTGCCAGCAGTCGTGGGACGGCCATTGAAGCTTTCTTT.

This clonotype was seen only a few times. CDR3 amino acids: CASSPASGRMVGELFF. CDR3 sequence (DNA): TGCGCCAGCAGCCCCGCTAGCGGGAGAATGGTCGGGGAGCTGTTTTTT. The chain is built from TRBV4-1 and TRBJ2-2, with 10 bases that match TRBD2. In germline, CDR1 is MGHRA, CDR2 YSYEKL. The CDR3 extends over 16 amino acids. The trim removed 4 bases at V and 7 bases at J, leaving 9 bases unmatched.

This chain joins TRBV12-5 and TRBJ1-4, with D perhaps matching TRBD1 (6 bases). The V gene's germline CDR1 is LGHNT and CDR2 FRNRAP. CDR3 length: 18 residues. V lost 3 bases and J 4 bases, leaving 21 bases between the germline ends. The CDR3 is CASGFSSERGEDNEKLFF. In DNA form, the CDR3 reads TGTGCTAGTGGTTTTTCGTCGGAAAGGGGGGAAGATAATGAAAAACTGTTTTTT.

This clonotype was observed a few times. This rearrangement joins TRBV30 to TRBJ2-3; D gene ambiguous. The CDR3 sequence is 13 residues long. Germline lookup yields CDR1 GTSNPN and CDR2 SVGIG (reference sequence). The germline V and J ends were trimmed by 4 bases and 1 base, with 9 bases remaining between them. DNA of the CDR3: TGTGCCTGGATGGCGTCTCGCACAGATACGCAGTATTTT. Translating it yields CAWMASRTDTQYF.

This clonotype was recorded at least ten times. This chain uses TRBV4-1 with TRBJ2-5; D gene ambiguous. The V gene lost 2 bases and the J gene lost 5 bases, with 6 bases spanning the gap. Germline V gives CDR1 MGHRA, CDR2 YSYEKL. This CDR3 is 12 amino acids long. The CDR3 DNA is TGCGCCAGCAGCCAACCTCTGGAGACCCAGTACTTC. It encodes CASSQPLETQYF.

V and J are TRBV7-9 and TRBJ2-5, with D perhaps assigned TRBD1 or TRBD2 (6 bases each). The V end was cut by 5 bases, the J end by 5 bases, with 21 bases between. Germline loops: CDR1 SEHNR, CDR2 FQNEAQ (reference sequence). The CDR3 is 16 residues long. CDR3 nucleotides: TGTGCCAGCAGCCCCCTGAGGGGGGCCGGAGAGGAGACCCAGTACTTC. Protein product: CASSPLRGAGEETQYF.

Notes on this clonotype: One end of the junction does not line up with germline, which may come from a read error. The rearrangement joins TRBV10-1 to TRBJ1-2; D perhaps matches TRBD1 (5 bases). CDR1 and CDR2 from the germline V gene are WNHNN and SYGVQD (reference sequence). This CDR3 is 15 amino acids long. CDR3 DNA: TGCACCAGCAGTGAGCCCACGGGGCCTAACTATGGCTACACCTTC. It encodes CTSSEPTGPNYGYTF.

This rearrangement joins TRBV7-9 to TRBJ2-5; the D is unclear. The J call may be incorrect, as the DNA end agrees better with TRBJ2-7. This CDR3 comprises 16 residues. Germline V gene sequence: CDR1 SEHNR, CDR2 FQNEAQ (reference sequence). The CDR3 sequence is CASSLARHSPPYEQYF. CDR3 DNA sequence: TGTGCCAGCAGCTTAGCACGGCATAGCCCGCCCTACGAGCAGTACTTC.

This clonotype appeared a few times. The chain combines TRBV14 with TRBJ1-3; D gene ambiguous. Germline V gives CDR1 SGHDN, CDR2 FVKESK. Trimming pared 5 bases from V and 0 bases from J, leaving 5 bases between. The CDR3 contains 13 residues. CDR3 amino acids: CASSASSGNTIYF. The CDR3 DNA reads as TGTGCCAGCAGCGCGAGCTCTGGAAACACCATATATTTT.

The V gene is TRBV20-1, the J gene TRBJ2-7, with 11 positions matching TRBD2. With V trimmed by 4 bases and J by 7 bases, 6 bases remained unmatched. The CDR3 totals 13 residues. Per the germline V gene, CDR1 is DFQATT and CDR2 is SNEGSKA (reference sequence). CDR3 coding DNA: TGCAGTGCTACTGGGACTAGCGGCTGGGAGCAGTACTTC. Its translation: CSATGTSGWEQYF.